This TCR beta chain was found in a study of blood T cell repertoires in COVID-19. Study as a whole: The study drew acute and convalescent COVID-19 samples from the United States, Italy and Spain. T cells, B-cell-depleted T cells, or PBMCs provided the cDNA or gDNA that served as material.

V trimming: 7 bases; J trimming: 7 bases; junction bases outside the gene matches: 9. Germline CDR1 LNHDA, CDR2 SQIVND (reference sequence). CDR3 length: 14 amino acids. Under the authors' procedure: The assay estimated nucleated cells by amplifying reference gene primers. Sequenced by immunoSEQ multiplex PCR; TCRdb stores in-frame clones only, minus some. The DNA was the basis for D and trimming; V, J and clone size are from that table. The sample includes 240,000 or so clones, around 90% of them seen just once. This chain joins TRBV19 and TRBJ1-5; 8 bases are a match to TRBD1. The sequence derives from a woman between 65 and 79 years old with active or convalescent COVID-19. Sequencing was done on a sample of peripheral blood. CDR3 sequence: CASKTPTGDQPQHF. The CDR3 DNA sequence: TGTGCCAGTAAAACACCGACAGGGGACCAGCCCCAGCATTTT.